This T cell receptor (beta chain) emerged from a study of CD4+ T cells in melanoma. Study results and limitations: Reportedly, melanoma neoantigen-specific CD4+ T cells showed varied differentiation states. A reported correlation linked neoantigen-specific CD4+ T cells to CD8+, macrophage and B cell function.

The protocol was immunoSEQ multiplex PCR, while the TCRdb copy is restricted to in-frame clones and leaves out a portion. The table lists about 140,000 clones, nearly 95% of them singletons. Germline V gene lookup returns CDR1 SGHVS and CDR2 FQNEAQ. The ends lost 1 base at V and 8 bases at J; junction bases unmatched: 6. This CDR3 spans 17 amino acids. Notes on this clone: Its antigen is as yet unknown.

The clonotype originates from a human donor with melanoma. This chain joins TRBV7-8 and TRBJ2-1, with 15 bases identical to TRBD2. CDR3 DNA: TGTGCCAGCAGCTTAGGTGGACTAGCGGGGGGGCGGTATGAGCAGTTCTTC. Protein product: CASSLGGLAGGRYEQFF.